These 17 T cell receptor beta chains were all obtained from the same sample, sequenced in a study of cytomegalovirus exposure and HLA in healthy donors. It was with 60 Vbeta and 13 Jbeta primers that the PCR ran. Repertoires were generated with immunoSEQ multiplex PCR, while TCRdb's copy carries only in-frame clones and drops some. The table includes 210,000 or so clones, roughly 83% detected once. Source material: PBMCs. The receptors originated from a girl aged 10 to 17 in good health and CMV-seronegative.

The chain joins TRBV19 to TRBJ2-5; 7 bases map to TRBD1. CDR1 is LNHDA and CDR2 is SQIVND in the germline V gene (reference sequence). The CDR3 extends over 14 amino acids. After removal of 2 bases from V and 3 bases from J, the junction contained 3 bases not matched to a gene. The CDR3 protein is CASSIFGTEETQYF. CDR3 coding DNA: TGTGCCAGTAGTATATTTGGGACAGAAGAGACCCAGTACTTC.

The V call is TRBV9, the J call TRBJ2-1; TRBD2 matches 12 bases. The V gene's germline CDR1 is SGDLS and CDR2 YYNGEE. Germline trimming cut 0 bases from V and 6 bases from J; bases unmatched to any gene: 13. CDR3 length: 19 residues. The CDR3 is CASSVGRFGLAGGRNEQFF. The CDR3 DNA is TGTGCCAGCAGCGTAGGCCGGTTCGGGCTAGCGGGGGGGCGCAATGAGCAGTTCTTC.

The CDR3 region is CASSFSFTGSGNTIYF. The CDR3 DNA is TGCGCCAGCAGTTTTTCCTTCACAGGCTCTGGAAACACCATATATTTT. The chain carries TRBV5-1 and TRBJ1-3; a weak D match, TRBD1 (5 bases). This CDR3 is 16 amino acids long. Germline V gene data show CDR1 as SGHRS and CDR2 as YFSETQ. V was clipped by 5 bases and J by 0 bases, with 15 bases between them.

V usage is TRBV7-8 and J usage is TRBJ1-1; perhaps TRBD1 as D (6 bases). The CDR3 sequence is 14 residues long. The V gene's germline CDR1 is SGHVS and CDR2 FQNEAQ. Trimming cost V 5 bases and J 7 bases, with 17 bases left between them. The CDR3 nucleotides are TGTGCCAGCAGCACCGGGGGGGGGCGGCTTGAAGCTTTCTTT. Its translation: CASSTGGGRLEAFF.

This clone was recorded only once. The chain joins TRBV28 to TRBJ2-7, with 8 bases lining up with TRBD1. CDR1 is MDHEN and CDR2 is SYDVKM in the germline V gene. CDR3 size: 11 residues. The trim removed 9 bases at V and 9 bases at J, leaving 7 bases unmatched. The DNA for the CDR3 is TGTGCCAGTCACAGGGGGGCGGTGCAGTACTTC. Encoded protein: CASHRGAVQYF.

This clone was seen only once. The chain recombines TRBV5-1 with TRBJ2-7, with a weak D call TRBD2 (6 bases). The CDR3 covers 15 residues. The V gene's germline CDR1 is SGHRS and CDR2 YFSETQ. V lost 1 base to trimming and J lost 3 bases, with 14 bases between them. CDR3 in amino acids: CASSLTGGPYYEQYF. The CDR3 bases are TGCGCCAGCAGCTTGACCGGGGGACCCTACTACGAGCAGTACTTC. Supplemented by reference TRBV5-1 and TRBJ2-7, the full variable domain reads KAGVTQTPRYLIKTRGQQVTLSCSPISGHRSVSWYQQTPGQGLQFLFEYFSETQRNKGNFPGRFSGRQFSNSRSEMNVSTLELGDSALYLCASSLTGGPYYEQYFGPGTRLTVT.

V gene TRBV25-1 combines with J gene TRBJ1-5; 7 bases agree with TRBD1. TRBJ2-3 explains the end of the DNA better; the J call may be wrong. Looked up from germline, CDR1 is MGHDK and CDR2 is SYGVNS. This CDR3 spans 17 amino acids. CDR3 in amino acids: CASSKKTGSSKGQPQYF. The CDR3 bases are TGTGCCAGCAGTAAGAAGACAGGTAGCTCAAAGGGACAGCCCCAGTATTTT.

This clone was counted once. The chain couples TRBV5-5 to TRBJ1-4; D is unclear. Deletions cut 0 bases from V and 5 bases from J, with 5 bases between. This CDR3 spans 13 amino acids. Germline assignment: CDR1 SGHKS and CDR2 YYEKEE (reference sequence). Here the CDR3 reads CASSLVQNEKLFF. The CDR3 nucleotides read TGTGCCAGCAGCTTGGTACAGAATGAAAAACTGTTTTTT.

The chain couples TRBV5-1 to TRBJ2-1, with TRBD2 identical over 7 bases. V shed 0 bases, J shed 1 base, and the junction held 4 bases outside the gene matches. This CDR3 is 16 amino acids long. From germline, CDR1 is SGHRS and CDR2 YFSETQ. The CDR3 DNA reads TGCGCCAGCAGCTTGGACGGGGGAGGGTCCTACAATGAGCAGTTCTTC. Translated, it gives CASSLDGGGSYNEQFF.

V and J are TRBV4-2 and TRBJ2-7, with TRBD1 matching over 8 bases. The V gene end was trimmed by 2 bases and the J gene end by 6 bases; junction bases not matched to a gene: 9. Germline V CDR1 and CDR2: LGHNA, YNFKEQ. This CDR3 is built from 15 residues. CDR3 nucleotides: TGTGCCAGCAGCCAACCACCGGGACAGGACCCCGAGCAGTACTTC. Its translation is CASSQPPGQDPEQYF.

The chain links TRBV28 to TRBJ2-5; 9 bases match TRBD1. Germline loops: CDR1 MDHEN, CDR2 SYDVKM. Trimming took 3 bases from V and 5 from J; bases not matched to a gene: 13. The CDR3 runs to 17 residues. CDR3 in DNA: TGTGCCAGCAGTTTGGTCCCGGGACAGGGACGGGGGGAGACCCAGTACTTC. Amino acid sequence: CASSLVPGQGRGETQYF. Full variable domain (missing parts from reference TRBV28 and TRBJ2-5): DVKVTQSSRYLVKRTGEKVFLECVQDMDHENMFWYRQDPGLGLRLIYFSYDVKMKEKGDIPEGYSVSREKKERFSLILESASTNQTSMYLCASSLVPGQGRGETQYFGPGTRLLVL.

The CDR3 reads CASSPRTGGGEAFF. Here the CDR3 DNA reads TGTGCCAGCAGCCCCCGGACAGGGGGCGGTGAAGCTTTCTTT. The V call is TRBV13, the J call TRBJ1-1; 11 positions match TRBD1. This CDR3 has 14 amino acids. Germline loops: CDR1 PRHDT, CDR2 FYEKMQ (reference sequence). V was pared by 5 bases and J by 7 bases, with 6 bases of the junction left unmatched.

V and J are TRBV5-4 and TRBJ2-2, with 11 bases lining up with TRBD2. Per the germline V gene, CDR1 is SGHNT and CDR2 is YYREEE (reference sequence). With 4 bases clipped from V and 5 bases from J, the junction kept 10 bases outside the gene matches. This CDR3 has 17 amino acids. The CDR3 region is CASSPELAGAITGELFF. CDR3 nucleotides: TGTGCCAGCAGCCCCGAACTAGCGGGGGCCATTACCGGGGAGCTGTTTTTT.

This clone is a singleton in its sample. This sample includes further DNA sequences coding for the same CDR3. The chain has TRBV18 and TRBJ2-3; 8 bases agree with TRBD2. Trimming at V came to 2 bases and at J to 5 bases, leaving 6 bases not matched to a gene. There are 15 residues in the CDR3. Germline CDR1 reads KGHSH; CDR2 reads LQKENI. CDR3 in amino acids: CASSPGGLGRDTQYF. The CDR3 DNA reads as TGTGCCAGCTCACCAGGGGGACTAGGAAGAGATACGCAGTATTTT.

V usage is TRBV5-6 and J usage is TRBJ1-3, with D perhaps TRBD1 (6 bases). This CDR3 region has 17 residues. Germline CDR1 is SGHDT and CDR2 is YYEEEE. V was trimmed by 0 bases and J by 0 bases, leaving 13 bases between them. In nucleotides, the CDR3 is TGTGCCAGCAGCTTGGGGACAGTAAGAAGCTCTGGAAACACCATATATTTT. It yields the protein CASSLGTVRSSGNTIYF.

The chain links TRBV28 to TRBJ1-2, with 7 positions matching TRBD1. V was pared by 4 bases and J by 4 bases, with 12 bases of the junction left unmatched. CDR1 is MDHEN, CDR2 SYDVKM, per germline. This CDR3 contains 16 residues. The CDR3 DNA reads TGTGCCAGCAGTTCGGCAGGGGGTTTAGAAGGCTATGGCTACACCTTC. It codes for CASSSAGGLEGYGYTF.

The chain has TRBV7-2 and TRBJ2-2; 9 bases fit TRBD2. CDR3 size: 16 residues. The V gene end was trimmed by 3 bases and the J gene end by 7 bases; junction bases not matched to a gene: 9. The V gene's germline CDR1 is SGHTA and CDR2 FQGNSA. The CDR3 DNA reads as TGTGCCAGCAGCTTTCTGAGCGGGGGGCGCGGCGGGGAGCTGTTTTTT. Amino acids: CASSFLSGGRGGELFF.